The 27 T cell receptor beta chains listed next were all sequenced from one sample in a study of post-analysis software for immune sequencing data. The study, taken as a whole, reports: With TRBV5-6, TRBV5-1 and TRBV20-1 included, several TRBV segments were more frequent in patients than in controls.

cDNA libraries of TCR beta carried unique molecular identifiers. TCRdb used MiXCR to reprocess the PCR reads, holding one entry per CDR3 protein. The profile shows roughly 800,000 distinct CDR3 sequences, roughly 27% of them singletons. These receptors are not linked to any known antigen. Specimen: blood. The receptors originated from a girl aged 10 to 17 with multiple sclerosis.

As for this clonotype: A read error may be the cause here, since a much bigger clone is one base away. The rearrangement uses TRBV29-1 and TRBJ2-4; 10 bases are shared with TRBD1. This CDR3 contains 12 residues. With V trimmed by 7 bases and J by 8 bases, 5 bases remained unmatched. Germline lookup yields CDR1 SQVTM and CDR2 ANQGSEA. The CDR3: CSGRTGGHIQYF. Written as DNA, the CDR3 is TGCAGCGGGCGGACAGGGGGTCACATTCAGTACTTC.

Turning to this clonotype: Possible read error: a much larger clone is one base away. V is TRBV6-5 and J is TRBJ2-5; D is ambiguous. In germline, CDR1 is MNHEY, CDR2 SVGAGI. V gave up 6 bases and J gave up 11 bases, with 13 bases separating them. The CDR3 has 11 amino acids. As DNA, the CDR3 is TGTGCCAGCAGGGGTTACAATGAGCAGTACTTC. It specifies CASRGYNEQYF.

Remarks on this clonotype: Germline and junction disagree at one end, which may indicate a read error. The rearrangement links TRBV5-5 to TRBJ1-4, with D uncertain. The length of the CDR3 is 14 residues. Germline assignment: CDR1 SGHKS and CDR2 YYEKEE (reference sequence). The CDR3 region is CASSLVGSIEKLFF. The CDR3, as DNA: TGTGCTAGCAGCTTGGTGGGAAGTATTGAAAAACTGTTTTTT.

The rearrangement links TRBV7-8 to TRBJ2-7; D is perhaps TRBD1 (5 bases). The CDR3 length is 13 residues. CDR1 and CDR2 (germline): SGHVS, FQNEAQ. V shed 5 bases and J shed 4 bases, with 12 bases lying between them. The DNA for the CDR3 is TGTGCCAGCAGCGGGGTAGGGGAATACGAGCAGTACTTC. Translation gives CASSGVGEYEQYF.

This clonotype was detected a few times. The chain uses TRBV20-1 and TRBJ2-4; the D call may be TRBD1 or TRBD2 (5 bases each). The V end lost 5 bases, the J end lost 5 bases, and 16 bases lay between the germline ends. This CDR3 is 14 amino acids long. Germline loops: CDR1 DFQATT, CDR2 SNEGSKA (reference sequence). The CDR3 loop is CSACYGVGENIQYF. For the CDR3, the DNA is TGCAGTGCTTGCTATGGGGTGGGGGAAAACATTCAGTACTTC.

This clonotype was found many times. V and J are TRBV4-3 and TRBJ2-1; TRBD1 matches at 10 bases. Germline-derived CDR1 and CDR2 are LGHNA and YSLEER. V lost 5 bases, J lost 2 bases, and 3 bases stayed unmatched. The CDR3 extends over 15 amino acids. The CDR3 sequence is CASSFGQGAYNEQFF. CDR3 coding DNA: TGCGCCAGCAGCTTCGGACAGGGGGCCTACAATGAGCAGTTCTTC.

The chain links TRBV19 to TRBJ2-5, with 8 bases identical to TRBD2. There are 15 residues in the CDR3. The V gene's germline CDR1 is LNHDA and CDR2 SQIVND (reference sequence). V lost 5 bases, J lost 5 bases, and 10 bases stayed unmatched. The CDR3 DNA follows: TGTGCCAGTAGTCCGGGGGGGCTAATTTTGGAGACCCAGTACTTC. Its translation: CASSPGGLILETQYF. Drawing the rest from reference TRBV19 and TRBJ2-5, the complete variable domain is DGGITQSPKYLFRKEGQNVTLSCEQNLNHDAMYWYRQDPGQGLRLIYYSQIVNDFQKGDIAEGYSVSREKKESFPLTVTSAQKNPTAFYLCASSPGGLILETQYFGPGTRLLVL.

The chain uses TRBV12-3 or TRBV12-4 and TRBJ1-1; D not resolved. V was cut by 6 bases and J by 0 bases, with 14 bases left in between. The CDR3 covers 15 residues. The CDR3 is CASSPLRRLNTEAFF. As DNA, the CDR3 is TGTGCCAGCAGCCCTCTGAGGAGATTGAACACTGAAGCTTTCTTT.

This clonotype was counted only a few times. The V and J genes are TRBV4-3 and TRBJ2-3, with D perhaps matching TRBD2 (5 bases). Germline loops: CDR1 LGHNA, CDR2 YSLEER. V lost 1 base to trimming and J lost 4 bases, with 15 bases between them. The CDR3 consists of 16 residues. For the CDR3, the DNA is TGCGCCAGCAGCCAAGTCAGGCAAGCGGTTCCAGATACGCAGTATTTT. This gives the protein CASSQVRQAVPDTQYF.

The gene calls are TRBV6-6 and TRBJ1-2; D is unclear. The CDR3 is 13 amino acids. Trimming removed 2 bases from V and 1 base from J, with 5 bases in between. The germline CDR1 and CDR2 sequences are MNHNY and SVGAGI (reference sequence). CDR3 in DNA: TGTGCCAGCAGTTACACTATTAACTATGGCTACACCTTC. This codes for CASSYTINYGYTF.

This clonotype was counted ten times or more. The rearrangement links TRBV29-1 to TRBJ2-7, with 7 bases fitting TRBD2. Germline lookup yields CDR1 SQVTM and CDR2 ANQGSEA. This CDR3 is built from 13 residues. J gave up 5 bases and V 7 bases, and 11 bases lay outside the gene matches. CDR3 coding DNA: TGCAGCGGCGGGGGTCTAGGTTTCCACGAGCAGTACTTC. Translating gives CSGGGLGFHEQYF.

This clonotype was picked up a small number of times. This chain connects TRBV11-2 to TRBJ2-5, with 13 bases that match TRBD2. Germline loops: CDR1 SGHAT, CDR2 FQNNGV. There are 15 residues in the CDR3. Losses at the gene ends were 5 bases for V and 5 bases for J; bases not matched to a gene: 5. The CDR3 DNA reads as TGTGCCAGCAGCCCCGAACTAGCGGGGGGGGAGACCCAGTACTTC. It codes for CASSPELAGGETQYF.

The chain uses TRBV20-1 and TRBJ1-6; no reliable D call. Germline V gives CDR1 DFQATT, CDR2 SNEGSKA (reference sequence). V lost 6 bases, J lost 3 bases, and 9 bases lay in between. The CDR3 runs to 13 residues. In nucleotides, the CDR3 is TGCAGTGCCAAGAAAGACTATAATTCACCCCTCCACTTT. It codes for CSAKKDYNSPLHF.

Worth noting for this clonotype: A junction end diverges from the germline sequence, so it may reflect a read error. This chain links TRBV20-1 with TRBJ2-5; 7 bases are shared with TRBD2. Germline lookup yields CDR1 DFQATT and CDR2 SNEGSKA (reference sequence). The CDR3 is 15 residues long. CDR3 in amino acids: CSAKAGAGVVETRYF. The CDR3 coding sequence is TGCAGTGCTAAGGCTGGCGCGGGAGTTGTAGAGACCCGGTACTTC.

V and J are TRBV29-1 and TRBJ2-3, with 7 bases lining up with TRBD2. This CDR3 spans 15 amino acids. V dropped 6 bases and J dropped 1; count of bases not matched to a gene: 10. Germline values: CDR1 SQVTM, CDR2 ANQGSEA. CDR3 sequence reads: CSVAVLGRGTDTQYF. CDR3 DNA sequence: TGCAGCGTGGCGGTCCTTGGGAGGGGCACAGATACGCAGTATTTT.

This clonotype was seen a few times. The chain links TRBV12-3 or TRBV12-4 to TRBJ1-1, with 9 bases matching TRBD1. Unmatched junction bases numbered 7, after V lost 4 bases and J lost 7 bases. This CDR3 region has 14 residues. This CDR3 is CASSSPGQGFEAFF. DNA for the CDR3: TGTGCCAGCAGTTCACCGGGACAGGGATTTGAAGCTTTCTTT.

The chain couples TRBV15 to TRBJ1-5; D gene uncertain. Germline CDR1 LNHNV, CDR2 YYDKDF (reference sequence). CDR3 size: 15 residues. V was trimmed by 0 bases and J by 6 bases, leaving 12 bases between them. This CDR3 is CATSRDRSISQPQHF. The CDR3 bases are TGTGCCACCAGCAGAGATCGGAGCATCAGTCAGCCCCAGCATTTT.

The chain has TRBV7-9 and TRBJ1-2; D is unclear. This CDR3 is built from 12 residues. Trimming shortened V by 5 bases and J by 8 bases, and 12 bases separated the two germline ends. From germline, CDR1 is SEHNR and CDR2 FQNEAQ (reference sequence). CDR3: CASSKVRSGYTF. The CDR3 bases are TGTGCCAGCAGCAAGGTCAGGAGCGGCTACACCTTC. The whole variable domain, filled in from reference TRBV7-9 and TRBJ1-2, reads DTGVSQNPRHKITKRGQNVTFRCDPISEHNRLYWYRQTLGQGPEFLTYFQNEAQLEKSRLLSDRFSAERPKGSFSTLEIQRTEQGDSAMYLCASSKVRSGYTFGSGTRLTVV.

V is TRBV9 and J is TRBJ1-4, with D maybe TRBD1 (6 bases). Germline-derived CDR1 and CDR2 are SGDLS and YYNGEE. This CDR3 has 15 amino acids. V dropped 0 bases and J dropped 5 bases, with 11 bases sitting between them. CDR3 loop: CASSVGNRVNEKLFF. DNA of the CDR3: TGTGCCAGCAGCGTAGGGAACAGGGTGAATGAAAAACTGTTTTTT.

The chain couples TRBV11-2 to TRBJ2-1, with 10 bases fitting TRBD2. The germline V gene has CDR1 SGHAT and CDR2 FQNNGV. The CDR3 runs to 14 residues. With V trimmed by 6 bases and J by 10 bases, 9 bases remained unmatched. The CDR3 protein is CASSSQREGREQFF. DNA for the CDR3: TGTGCCAGCAGTTCCCAGCGGGAGGGCCGGGAGCAGTTCTTC.

This clonotype was found a few times. The chain combines TRBV5-1 with TRBJ1-2; TRBD1 aligns across 9 bases. The CDR3 runs to 15 residues. Germline trimming cut 0 bases from V and 4 bases from J; bases unmatched to any gene: 4. Per the germline V gene, CDR1 is SGHRS and CDR2 is YFSETQ. The CDR3: CASSLDRGQSYGYTF. CDR3 sequence (DNA): TGCGCCAGCAGCTTGGACAGGGGGCAAAGCTATGGCTACACCTTC. The full variable domain, its missing parts supplied by reference TRBV5-1 and TRBJ1-2, is KAGVTQTPRYLIKTRGQQVTLSCSPISGHRSVSWYQQTPGQGLQFLFEYFSETQRNKGNFPGRFSGRQFSNSRSEMNVSTLELGDSALYLCASSLDRGQSYGYTFGSGTRLTVV.

This clonotype was seen only a few times. The J gene is TRBJ1-2, the V gene TRBV6-1; maybe TRBD1 (5 bases). Trimming cost V 8 bases and J 7 bases, with 11 bases left between them. Germline V lookup: CDR1 MNHNS, CDR2 SASEGT. The length of the CDR3 is 11 residues. CDR3 sequence (DNA): TGTGCCAGCTCCCCAGGGCCTGGCTACACCTTC. This gives the protein CASSPGPGYTF.

The chain links TRBV6-5 to TRBJ1-4; no clear D. The germline CDR1 and CDR2 sequences are MNHEY and SVGAGI. V lost 6 bases and J lost 11, with 13 bases in between. This CDR3 contains 12 residues. DNA of the CDR3: TGTGCCAGCAGCCCGGACGCCCTGAAACTGTTTTTT. This gives the protein CASSPDALKLFF.

The chain carries TRBV15 and TRBJ2-5, with a tentative D call TRBD1 (6 bases). Germline-derived CDR1 and CDR2 are LNHNV and YYDKDF (reference sequence). With 5 bases removed from V and 2 bases from J, the gap between germline ends came to 21 bases. The CDR3 consists of 17 residues. The CDR3 DNA sequence: TGTGCCACCAGCTCCTACGACGGACAGCGCACACAAGAGACCCAGTACTTC. It codes for CATSSYDGQRTQETQYF.

There are a few counts of this clonotype. The chain employs TRBV10-3 and TRBJ2-1, with 9 bases lining up with TRBD2. Germline CDR1 is ENHRY and CDR2 is SYGVKD. The CDR3 is 19 residues long. J was trimmed by 6 bases and V by 8 bases; bases with no gene match: 23. This CDR3 reads CAIRERGGRLSGSVNEQFF. CDR3 DNA: TGTGCCATCCGAGAGCGAGGGGGCCGGCTTAGCGGGAGCGTCAATGAGCAGTTCTTC.

The genes are TRBV20-1 and TRBJ2-3; TRBD2 matches 11 bases. CDR3 length: 17 residues. CDR1 and CDR2 from the germline V gene are DFQATT and SNEGSKA (reference sequence). The CDR3 sequence: CSADSGRALVSTDTQYF. Here the CDR3 DNA reads TGCAGCGCAGATAGCGGGAGGGCACTTGTTAGCACAGATACGCAGTATTTT.

There are many counts of this clonotype. The J gene is TRBJ2-1, the V gene TRBV10-3; the match to TRBD2 covers 8 bases. The CDR3 is 14 amino acids. Germline V gives CDR1 ENHRY, CDR2 SYGVKD. With V trimmed by 10 bases and J by 7 bases, 12 bases remained unmatched. The CDR3 DNA follows: TGTGCCACGCGGAGGTCTAGCGGGCATAATGAGCAGTTCTTC. This gives the protein CATRRSSGHNEQFF.